A selection of T cell receptor beta chains follows, all from one sample in a study of T-cell memory formation after mild COVID-19. Each CDR3 protein gets one entry after TCRdb re-called the 5' RACE reads with MiXCR. The data hold fewer than 500,000 distinct CDR3 sequences, with about 23% observed a single time. Sequenced input: PBMCs or a T cell subset sorted from them (not recorded which). These receptors originate from an adult woman who had mild COVID-19 (a few samples of this study predate the infection). Cell type and time point are not known. Each CDR3 is given with its conserved first and last residue. D genes are given only for firm matches. The size of a clone is reported for some rows only, either as once, few or many, or as a class for expanded clones.

d_call,j_call,v_call,clone_size,cdr3_aa,cdr3_nt
TRBD1,TRBJ2-1,TRBV20-1,-,CSAEKQGRNEQFF,TGCAGTGCAGAAAAACAGGGGAGAAATGAGCAGTTCTTC
TRBD2,TRBJ2-5,TRBV5-4,-,CASSPRTSGGAETQYF,TGTGCCAGCAGCCCGAGGACTAGCGGGGGGGCAGAGACCCAGTACTTC
TRBD1,TRBJ2-5,TRBV7-2,few,CASNEPGQGTQYF,TGTGCCAGCAACGAACCGGGACAGGGGACCCAGTACTTC
-,TRBJ2-2,TRBV29-1,-,CSVEEGRGTGELFF,TGCAGCGTTGAAGAGGGCCGGGGCACCGGGGAGCTGTTTTTT
-,TRBJ1-1,TRBV5-1,few,CASSPGVIPSNTEAFF,TGCGCCAGCAGCCCTGGGGTGATTCCCTCGAACACTGAAGCTTTCTTT
-,TRBJ1-6,TRBV4-3,-,CASSQEWGATSPLHF,TGCGCCAGCAGCCAAGAATGGGGGGCCACTTCACCCCTCCACTTT
-,TRBJ2-3,TRBV7-9,-,CASSPPSGPSTDTQYF,TGTGCCAGCAGCCCCCCAAGCGGCCCTAGCACAGATACGCAGTATTTT
-,TRBJ2-7,TRBV30,few,CAWTRDPWPEQYF,TGTGCCTGGACCCGGGACCCCTGGCCCGAGCAGTACTTC
TRBD2,TRBJ2-7,TRBV20-1,few,CSAGTKRTGLVTYEQYF,TGCAGTGCTGGAACTAAAAGAACGGGACTAGTGACCTACGAGCAGTACTTC
-,TRBJ2-7,TRBV7-6,few,CASSSISSGEQYF,TGTGCCAGCAGCTCAATATCCTCGGGGGAGCAGTACTTC
-,TRBJ1-5,TRBV5-1,-,CASSPSGASNQPQHF,TGCGCCAGCAGCCCGTCGGGGGCTAGCAATCAGCCCCAGCATTTT
-,TRBJ1-2,TRBV4-1,few,CASSHQASGEYGYTF,TGCGCCAGCAGCCACCAAGCCTCGGGGGAGTATGGCTACACCTTC
TRBD2,TRBJ2-3,TRBV28,few,CARLAVKDTQYF,TGTGCCAGACTAGCGGTTAAGGATACGCAGTATTTT
TRBD2,TRBJ2-7,TRBV19,-,CASKTGTSSYEQYF,TGTGCCAGTAAGACCGGGACTAGCTCCTACGAGCAGTACTTC
TRBD2,TRBJ2-1,TRBV6-5,-,CASSYDRAGGPPKFF,TGTGCCAGCAGTTACGATCGAGCGGGAGGCCCACCCAAGTTCTTC
-,TRBJ2-7,TRBV11-2,many,CASSVVYEQYF,TGTGCCAGCAGCGTTGTGTACGAGCAGTACTTC
TRBD2,TRBJ2-1,TRBV20-1,-,CSARTSGGPGVYNEQFF,TGCAGTGCGCGGACTAGCGGGGGCCCCGGCGTATACAATGAGCAGTTCTTC
-,TRBJ1-1,TRBV12-3/TRBV12-4,few,CASSLRIGTVNTEAFF,TGTGCCAGCAGTTTAAGAATTGGGACGGTGAACACTGAAGCTTTCTTT
TRBD2,TRBJ2-3,TRBV5-4,few,CASSARSGGLTDTQYF,TGTGCCAGCAGCGCTAGAAGCGGGGGGCTGACAGATACGCAGTATTTT
-,TRBJ1-2,TRBV7-2,few,CAARSAVSRGYTF,TGTGCCGCAAGATCCGCCGTCTCCCGAGGCTACACCTTC
-,TRBJ2-5,TRBV4-2,few,CASSQVLGETQYF,TGTGCCAGCAGCCAAGTTTTGGGAGAGACCCAGTACTTC
TRBD1,TRBJ1-2,TRBV6-1,-,CASSGVGGGLYGYTF,TGTGCCAGCAGTGGAGTAGGAGGGGGCCTCTATGGCTACACCTTC